The 32 T cell receptor beta chains below all came from one sample that was sequenced in a study of blood T cell repertoires in COVID-19. Profiled with immunoSEQ multiplex PCR; TCRdb holds only in-frame clones, not every one. Altogether 300,000 to 350,000 clones are present, 91% being singletons, with the ten largest covering roughly 3.4%. Sequences were obtained from peripheral blood. The receptors here all came from a woman between 18 and 29 years old who had recovered from COVID-19.

The chain is built from TRBV9 and TRBJ1-3; D is uncertain. V lost 3 bases and J lost 0, with 16 bases in between. There are 17 residues in the CDR3. Germline V gives CDR1 SGDLS, CDR2 YYNGEE. The CDR3 loop is CASSEVFGGISGNTIYF. The DNA of the CDR3 is TGTGCCAGCAGCGAAGTATTCGGAGGGATCTCTGGAAACACCATATATTTT.

The chain combines TRBV4-3 with TRBJ2-3; the D gene is possibly TRBD1 (6 bases). The CDR3 has 17 residues. CDR1 and CDR2 (germline): LGHNA, YSLEER. V lost 2 bases, J lost 0 bases, and 15 bases lay in between. This chain's CDR3 is CASSQIIQGRSTDTQYF. The CDR3 bases are TGCGCCAGCAGCCAAATTATACAGGGAAGGAGCACAGATACGCAGTATTTT.

This clone has only one observation. The J gene is TRBJ2-1, the V gene TRBV27, with D maybe TRBD2 (7 bases). The germline gives CDR1 MNHEY, CDR2 SMNVEV (reference sequence). The CDR3 spans 20 residues. Trimming took 6 bases from V and 4 from J, leaving 31 bases between them. The CDR3, as DNA: TGTGCCAGCAGGTCGATTGGAAGGGGGGGAAGGAAGGAAAATTACAATGAGCAGTTCTTC. Amino acids: CASRSIGRGGRKENYNEQFF.

V usage is TRBV5-5 and J usage is TRBJ1-1; 7 nucleotides agree with TRBD1. The trim removed 1 base at V and 7 bases at J, leaving 7 bases unmatched. In germline, CDR1 is SGHKS, CDR2 YYEKEE (reference sequence). CDR3 length: 14 residues. The CDR3 here is CASSLHPGQVEAFF. The CDR3 DNA is TGTGCCAGCAGCTTGCATCCCGGACAGGTTGAAGCTTTCTTT. The whole variable domain, remainder taken from reference TRBV5-5 and TRBJ1-1, is DAGVTQSPTHLIKTRGQQVTLRCSPISGHKSVSWYQQVLGQGPQFIFQYYEKEERGRGNFPDRFSARQFPNYSSELNVNALLLGDSALYLCASSLHPGQVEAFFGQGTRLTVV.

V and J are TRBV6-1 and TRBJ2-2; 11 bases map to TRBD2. CDR1 is MNHNS, CDR2 SASEGT, per germline. V shed 0 bases and J 4 bases; nucleotides not matched to a gene: 7. The CDR3 runs to 18 residues. CDR3 region: CASSEARLAGGPTGELFF. The CDR3 DNA reads TGTGCCAGCAGTGAAGCGCGGCTAGCGGGAGGCCCCACCGGGGAGCTGTTTTTT.

In this sample, this clone turned up a few times. The chain couples TRBV10-1 to TRBJ1-5; D remains ambiguous. V was cut by 6 bases and J by 5 bases, with 8 bases left in between. In germline, CDR1 is WNHNN, CDR2 SYGVQD (reference sequence). This CDR3 contains 12 residues. In DNA form, the CDR3 reads TGCGCCAGCAGCCCCACGGATCAGCCCCAGCATTTT. Its protein is CASSPTDQPQHF.

This clone was seen a single time. CDR3 protein: CSASFTSGIGSYNEQFF. DNA for the CDR3: TGCAGTGCTAGTTTTACTAGCGGGATTGGGTCCTACAATGAGCAGTTCTTC. The chain employs TRBV20-1 and TRBJ2-1; 10 bases are a match to TRBD2. J was trimmed by 1 base and V by 3 bases; bases with no gene match: 9. This CDR3 contains 17 residues. Germline assignment: CDR1 DFQATT and CDR2 SNEGSKA (reference sequence).

The J gene is TRBJ1-6, the V gene TRBV7-2; TRBD1 aligns across 8 bases. The CDR3 spans 15 residues. The germline CDR1 and CDR2 sequences are SGHTA and FQGNSA. Losses at the gene ends were 5 bases for V and 5 bases for J; bases not matched to a gene: 5. The CDR3 DNA sequence: TGTGCCAGCAGCGGGGGGGACAGGAATAATTCACCCCTCCACTTT. Amino acid sequence: CASSGGDRNNSPLHF.

The CDR3 spells CATQGQPNTEAFF. The CDR3 DNA follows: TGTGCCACCCAGGGACAGCCGAACACTGAAGCTTTCTTT. The chain couples TRBV24-1 to TRBJ1-1, with TRBD1 matching 7 bases. Trimming took 9 bases from V and 1 from J; bases not matched to a gene: 4. Germline V CDR1 and CDR2: KGHDR, SFDVKD. The CDR3 spans 13 residues.

This clone occurred a few times. This chain connects TRBV11-2 to TRBJ1-6; 11 positions match TRBD1. The CDR3 is made up of 17 amino acids. J was trimmed by 10 bases and V by 1 base; bases with no gene match: 9. Germline CDR1 SGHAT, CDR2 FQNNGV. CDR3 sequence: CASSLATGTGGQSPLHF. The CDR3 nucleotides read TGTGCCAGCAGCTTAGCTACCGGGACAGGGGGTCAATCACCCCTCCACTTT.

The genes are TRBV7-2 and TRBJ2-7; the match to TRBD2 covers 12 bases. The CDR3 covers 15 residues. Per the germline V gene, CDR1 is SGHTA and CDR2 is FQGNSA. V trimming: 3 bases; J trimming: 6 bases; junction bases outside the gene matches: 6. In DNA, the CDR3 is TGTGCCAGCAGCTTGACGGGACTAGCGGGTTTCGAGCAGTACGTC. It encodes CASSLTGLAGFEQYV.

This clone was picked up a small number of times. The chain uses TRBV4-3 and TRBJ1-2; possibly TRBD1 for D (5 bases). The germline CDR1 and CDR2 sequences are LGHNA and YSLEER. V lost 0 bases and J lost 4, with 12 bases in between. The CDR3 contains 15 residues. CDR3 coding DNA: TGCGCCAGCAGCCAAGATCTGGGGCGAAGCTATGGCTACACCTTC. It is translated as CASSQDLGRSYGYTF.

The CDR3: CASSNDRTPSNQPQHF. The CDR3 DNA reads TGTGCCAGTAGCAATGACAGGACCCCTAGCAATCAGCCCCAGCATTTT. V usage is TRBV19 and J usage is TRBJ1-5; TRBD1 is a possible D gene (6 bases). The germline V gene has CDR1 LNHDA and CDR2 SQIVND (reference sequence). The CDR3 consists of 16 residues. Trimming removed 6 bases at V and 0 bases at J, with 15 bases between.

The chain carries TRBV13 and TRBJ2-3; TRBD2 agrees at 12 bases. The CDR3 runs 18 residues. The V gene end was trimmed by 0 bases and the J gene end by 0 bases; junction bases not matched to a gene: 4. Germline V gene sequence: CDR1 PRHDT, CDR2 FYEKMQ (reference sequence). CDR3 amino acids: CASSLGFGTSGSTDTQYF. Here the CDR3 DNA reads TGTGCCAGCAGCTTAGGATTCGGGACTAGCGGGAGCACAGATACGCAGTATTTT.

V gene TRBV11-3 combines with J gene TRBJ2-2, with D maybe TRBD2 (5 bases). The germline CDR1 and CDR2 sequences are SGHNT and YENEEA. This CDR3 has 15 amino acids. Trimming removed 5 bases from V and 0 bases from J, with 10 bases in between. This chain's CDR3 is CASSLDGTNTGELFF. Here the CDR3 DNA reads TGTGCCAGCAGCCTGGACGGGACGAACACCGGGGAGCTGTTTTTT.

This chain connects TRBV19 to TRBJ2-1, with TRBD2 as a possible D gene (5 bases). Germline V gene sequence: CDR1 LNHDA, CDR2 SQIVND (reference sequence). This CDR3 has 14 residues. The V end was cut by 5 bases, the J end by 3 bases, with 11 bases between. CDR3 DNA: TGTGCCAGTAGTCGCTCCCGGGACTACAATGAGCAGTTCTTC. Protein product: CASSRSRDYNEQFF.

This clone appeared once. The V call is TRBV11-3, the J call TRBJ2-1; D gene uncertain. V lost 3 bases and J 7 bases, leaving 4 bases between the germline ends. In germline, CDR1 is SGHNT, CDR2 YENEEA. The length of the CDR3 is 11 residues. The chain's CDR3 is CASSLTNEQFF. DNA of the CDR3: TGTGCCAGCAGCTTGACTAATGAGCAGTTCTTC.

This clone was counted between two and nine times. The rearrangement links TRBV7-2 to TRBJ2-7; 7 nucleotides agree with TRBD2. The CDR3 extends over 17 amino acids. V gave up 4 bases and J gave up 2 bases; unmatched junction bases: 14. The germline gives CDR1 SGHTA, CDR2 FQGNSA. This CDR3 is CASSSPAGEKSPYEQYV. CDR3 sequence (DNA): TGTGCCAGCAGCTCGCCTGCGGGGGAGAAGTCCCCCTACGAGCAGTACGTC.

The rearrangement uses TRBV18 and TRBJ1-5; TRBD1 aligns across 7 bases. The length of the CDR3 is 14 residues. Germline V gene data show CDR1 as KGHSH and CDR2 as LQKENI. With V trimmed by 1 base and J by 6 bases, 3 bases remained unmatched. This CDR3 is CASSPQGASQPQHF. The CDR3 DNA reads as TGTGCCAGCTCACCACAGGGGGCAAGTCAGCCCCAGCATTTT.

The chain combines TRBV2 with TRBJ2-3, with D tentatively TRBD1 (6 bases). Germline lookup yields CDR1 SNHLY and CDR2 FYNNEI. CDR3 length: 16 amino acids. V lost 1 base and J lost 0, with 11 bases in between. The CDR3 coding sequence is TGTGCCAGCAGTGAAGAGGGGGTGGAGAGCACAGATACGCAGTATTTT. This codes for CASSEEGVESTDTQYF.

The chain is built from TRBV19 and TRBJ2-1, with TRBD2 matching 10 bases. V trimming: 4 bases; J trimming: 9 bases; junction bases outside the gene matches: 15. Germline assignment: CDR1 LNHDA and CDR2 SQIVND (reference sequence). This CDR3 has 17 residues. The CDR3 DNA is TGTGCCAGTAGTACAGACCTCGGACTAGCGGAAATTGGTGAGCAGTTCTTC. Protein: CASSTDLGLAEIGEQFF. Filled out from reference TRBV19 and TRBJ2-1, the complete variable domain reads DGGITQSPKYLFRKEGQNVTLSCEQNLNHDAMYWYRQDPGQGLRLIYYSQIVNDFQKGDIAEGYSVSREKKESFPLTVTSAQKNPTAFYLCASSTDLGLAEIGEQFFGPGTRLTVL.

This chain uses TRBV5-6 with TRBJ1-2; TRBD1 is a possible D gene (5 bases). Trimming pared 4 bases from V and 4 bases from J, leaving 11 bases between. The CDR3 is made up of 13 amino acids. The germline V gene encodes CDR1 SGHDT and CDR2 YYEEEE. The DNA of the CDR3 is TGTGCCAGCAGCCCAACAGGAATCTATGGCTACACCTTC. Protein: CASSPTGIYGYTF.

The chain is built from TRBV13 and TRBJ2-1; TRBD1 agrees at 9 bases. V dropped 4 bases and J dropped 6; count of bases not matched to a gene: 7. The length of the CDR3 is 15 residues. The germline V gene encodes CDR1 PRHDT and CDR2 FYEKMQ (reference sequence). The CDR3 region is CASSSRTGAPNEQFF. The DNA for the CDR3 is TGTGCCAGCAGCTCAAGGACAGGGGCCCCCAATGAGCAGTTCTTC.

The CDR3 DNA reads as TGTGCCAGCAGCTCCGGACAAGTCAATCAGCCCCAGCATTTT. Its translation is CASSSGQVNQPQHF. The rearrangement joins TRBV7-6 to TRBJ1-5, with D possibly matching TRBD1 (5 bases). CDR1 is SGHVS and CDR2 is FNYEAQ in the germline V gene. Trimming removed 4 bases at V and 3 bases at J, with 10 bases between. This CDR3 is 14 amino acids long.

The V call is TRBV11-3, the J call TRBJ1-1, with D maybe TRBD1 (6 bases). The ends were cut back, 7 bases at V and 5 bases at J, with 17 bases in the middle. Germline assignment: CDR1 SGHNT and CDR2 YENEEA. The CDR3 sequence is 14 residues long. CDR3 in DNA: TGTGCCAGCACCTTGAGGGGGGGTCGGACTGAAGCTTTCTTT. Its protein product is CASTLRGGRTEAFF. Complete variable domain (other parts from reference TRBV11-3 and TRBJ1-1): EAGVVQSPRYKIIEKKQPVAFWCNPISGHNTLYWYLQNLGQGPELLIRYENEEAVDDSQLPKDRFSAERLKGVDSTLKIQPAELGDSAVYLCASTLRGGRTEAFFGQGTRLTVV.

This clone has just one count. The chain links TRBV19 to TRBJ1-2; D might be TRBD1 (5 bases). The CDR3 is 15 amino acids. Germline CDR1 is LNHDA and CDR2 is SQIVND (reference sequence). V was pared by 5 bases and J by 6 bases, with 19 bases between. The CDR3 spells CASSPSVGRANGYTF. CDR3 DNA sequence: TGTGCCAGTAGTCCAAGCGTCGGCAGGGCAAATGGCTACACCTTC.

The V gene is TRBV19, the J gene TRBJ1-1; D unresolved. Trimming took off 0 bases at V and 10 bases at J, with 9 bases between the two ends. There are 12 residues in the CDR3. Germline V gives CDR1 LNHDA, CDR2 SQIVND (reference sequence). The chain's CDR3 is CASSIDRAGAFF. As DNA, the CDR3 is TGTGCCAGTAGTATAGATCGAGCGGGAGCTTTCTTT.

DNA for the CDR3: TGTGCCAGCAGCGTAGAACCCTGGGGCGGGGGCCACACCGGGGAGCTGTTTTTT. As protein: CASSVEPWGGGHTGELFF. The chain has TRBV9 and TRBJ2-2; D is perhaps TRBD2 (7 bases). The V end lost 0 bases, the J end lost 3 bases, and 18 bases lay between the germline ends. There are 18 residues in the CDR3. Germline CDR1 is SGDLS and CDR2 is YYNGEE.

The chain employs TRBV7-9 and TRBJ2-3, with D perhaps matching TRBD2 (6 bases). V lost 1 base and J lost 5, with 13 bases in between. The germline V gene encodes CDR1 SEHNR and CDR2 FQNEAQ (reference sequence). This CDR3 region has 15 residues. The CDR3 DNA sequence: TGTGCCAGCAGCTTAGGCCGGGAGCCCGAAGATACGCAGTATTTT. Protein product: CASSLGREPEDTQYF.

J is TRBJ2-3 and V is TRBV5-8; a weak D match, TRBD2 (5 bases). V was clipped by 0 bases and J by 0 bases, with 11 bases between them. CDR3 length: 16 residues. Per germline, CDR1 SGHTS and CDR2 YDEGEE. This CDR3 is CASSLGGSSSTDTQYF. In DNA, the CDR3 is TGTGCCAGCAGCTTGGGAGGGTCCTCTAGCACAGATACGCAGTATTTT.

The rearrangement joins TRBV19 to TRBJ1-1; D gene uncertain. The V gene's germline CDR1 is LNHDA and CDR2 SQIVND (reference sequence). V was shortened by 3 bases and J by 6 bases, with 14 bases between the two germline ends. CDR3 length: 14 residues. The CDR3 bases are TGTGCCAGTAGTATGTCCCGGGAGAGTGCTGAAGCTTTCTTT. The encoded protein is CASSMSRESAEAFF.

This chain links TRBV4-1 with TRBJ2-1; a possible D gene is TRBD2 (5 bases). V was pared by 5 bases and J by 9 bases, with 23 bases between. The germline V gene has CDR1 MGHRA and CDR2 YSYEKL. This CDR3 is built from 16 residues. Here the CDR3 reads CASSISAIGYGSEQFF. CDR3 sequence (DNA): TGCGCCAGCAGCATATCCGCGATAGGGTATGGGAGTGAGCAGTTCTTC.